This entry lists 14 T cell receptor beta chains sequenced from one sample in a study of T cells after yellow fever vaccination (dated by TCRdb to about 2019). Libraries were made using 5' RACE. Sequencer: Illumina NovaSeq 6000. In-frame beta chains were kept once TCRdb had trimmed the public reads at Q25 with fastp and called clones with MiXCR. Entries are consolidated by CDR3 protein sequence, retaining the most common genes and DNA. This sample has some 390,000 distinct CDR3 sequences in its table, and roughly a sixth of those were observed once. The ten biggest clones cover roughly a sixth of the sample. What this sample's treatment or condition label stands for: live attenuated yellow fever vaccine strain. The source material was PBMCs, sampled before the yellow fever booster vaccination. These receptors were taken from a man aged 18 to 30 who received the YFV17D yellow fever vaccine.

This clonotype was picked up a small number of times. This rearrangement joins TRBV5-1 to TRBJ2-1, with D uncertain. The length of the CDR3 is 13 residues. Trimming took 0 bases from V and 7 from J, leaving 8 bases between them. Germline loops: CDR1 SGHRS, CDR2 YFSETQ. The CDR3 sequence is CASSLGYGNEQFF. The CDR3 DNA follows: TGCGCCAGCAGCTTGGGATATGGGAATGAGCAGTTCTTC.

This chain links TRBV20-1 with TRBJ2-5, with D perhaps TRBD2 (6 bases). In germline, CDR1 is DFQATT, CDR2 SNEGSKA (reference sequence). Trimming removed 3 bases at V and 1 base at J, with 15 bases between. CDR3 size: 15 residues. In DNA form, the CDR3 reads TGCAGTGCTAGCCTCTCGCGGGATTTCCAAGAGACCCAGTACTTC. This gives the protein CSASLSRDFQETQYF.

The sample holds a few counts of this clonotype. The rearrangement uses TRBV4-3 and TRBJ2-2, with 8 bases that match TRBD1. This CDR3 spans 14 amino acids. From germline, CDR1 is LGHNA and CDR2 YSLEER. Unmatched junction bases numbered 2, after V lost 3 bases and J lost 5 bases. The DNA for the CDR3 is TGCGCCAGCAGCCAGAGGACAGGGACCGGGGAGCTGTTTTTT. Translated: CASSQRTGTGELFF.

The table lists this clonotype with a few counts. The V gene is TRBV5-1, the J gene TRBJ2-3; a weak D match, TRBD1 (6 bases). Germline values: CDR1 SGHRS, CDR2 YFSETQ. Trimming cost V 0 bases and J 4 bases, with 15 bases left between them. The CDR3 has 16 residues. CDR3 sequence (DNA): TGCGCCAGCAGCTTGGAGGGGCAGGGGATCGCAGATACGCAGTATTTT. This encodes CASSLEGQGIADTQYF.

This clonotype showed up just a few times. The chain joins TRBV12-3 or TRBV12-4 to TRBJ1-5; D perhaps matches TRBD1 (6 bases). Trimming stripped 3 bases from V and 5 bases from J, with 11 bases between. The CDR3 is made up of 14 amino acids. The CDR3 DNA follows: TGTGCCAGCAGTTTCAGTAGGGGGGATCAGCCCCAGCATTTT. Translated, it gives CASSFSRGDQPQHF.

The chain employs TRBV7-2 and TRBJ2-3; D remains unclear. The CDR3 length is 13 residues. From germline, CDR1 is SGHTA and CDR2 FQGNSA. V lost 2 bases and J 2 bases, leaving 5 bases between the germline ends. In DNA form, the CDR3 reads TGTGCCAGCAGCTTACTGGTCACAGATACGCAGTATTTT. Translation gives CASSLLVTDTQYF.

Only a few counts were recorded for this clonotype. The chain links TRBV20-1 to TRBJ2-7; no definite D call. The V gene lost 0 bases and the J gene lost 0 bases, with 6 bases spanning the gap. This CDR3 contains 13 residues. Germline-derived CDR1 and CDR2 are DFQATT and SNEGSKA (reference sequence). The CDR3 spells CSARDTNSYEQYF. The CDR3 DNA follows: TGCAGTGCTAGAGACACGAACTCCTACGAGCAGTACTTC.

This rearrangement joins TRBV10-3 to TRBJ2-7; tentatively, D is TRBD1 (5 bases). V was trimmed by 0 bases and J by 2 bases, leaving 8 bases between them. Germline V lookup: CDR1 ENHRY, CDR2 SYGVKD. The CDR3 is 14 residues long. CDR3 amino acids: CAISESTGTYEQYF. The CDR3 nucleotides read TGTGCCATCAGTGAGTCCACAGGTACCTACGAGCAGTACTTC.

There are a few counts of this clonotype. The chain joins TRBV4-1 to TRBJ2-5; D is possibly TRBD2 (7 bases). Germline assignment: CDR1 MGHRA and CDR2 YSYEKL. The CDR3 consists of 14 residues. Trimming took 9 bases from V and 5 from J, leaving 19 bases between them. DNA for the CDR3: TGCGCCAGTGCTCGCGCGGGGGCTCTGGAGACCCAGTACTTC. Its protein is CASARAGALETQYF.

This clonotype was counted ten times or more. The chain has TRBV7-9 and TRBJ1-3; no firm D call. This CDR3 contains 15 residues. V was clipped by 1 base and J by 2 bases, with 9 bases between them. Germline-derived CDR1 and CDR2 are SEHNR and FQNEAQ (reference sequence). For the CDR3, the DNA is TGTGCCAGCAGCTTAGTTGGGATCCCTGGAAACACCATATATTTT. Its protein is CASSLVGIPGNTIYF.

The sample holds a few counts of this clonotype. This rearrangement joins TRBV2 to TRBJ2-7; tentative D call: TRBD1 (6 bases). Germline lookup yields CDR1 SNHLY and CDR2 FYNNEI. The CDR3 runs 13 residues. The V and J ends lost 3 bases and 5 bases respectively, with 11 bases between them. CDR3 protein: CASSDQDSHEQYF. As DNA, the CDR3 is TGTGCCAGCAGTGACCAGGACAGTCACGAGCAGTACTTC.

The CDR3 DNA sequence: TGCAGCGTTGAAGGTCAGGGTGAAGCTTTCTTT. Its translation: CSVEGQGEAFF. The V and J genes are TRBV29-1 and TRBJ1-1; tentative D call: TRBD1 (5 bases). The CDR3 runs to 11 residues. V was shortened by 1 base and J by 7 bases, with 7 bases between the two germline ends. Germline CDR1 and CDR2: SQVTM and ANQGSEA.

The CDR3 is CASSSPAQGIYEQYF. The CDR3 bases are TGTGCCAGCAGTTCTCCTGCCCAGGGCATCTACGAGCAGTACTTC. The J gene is TRBJ2-7, the V gene TRBV27; weak D call: TRBD1 (5 bases). The V gene's germline CDR1 is MNHEY and CDR2 SMNVEV (reference sequence). CDR3 length equals 15 residues. The V end was cut by 4 bases, the J end by 3 bases, with 16 bases between.

There are a few counts of this clonotype. The chain combines TRBV20-1 with TRBJ2-7, with D possibly matching TRBD1 (6 bases). CDR1 is DFQATT, CDR2 SNEGSKA, per germline (reference sequence). The CDR3 runs 14 residues. The ends were cut back, 3 bases at V and 0 bases at J, with 12 bases in the middle. CDR3 sequence reads: CSARATGSSYEQYV. The CDR3 region has the DNA TGCAGTGCTAGGGCAACAGGGAGCTCCTACGAGCAGTACGTC.